A single sample is the source of the 23 T cell receptor delta chains below, sequenced in a study of gamma-delta T cells after stem cell transplantation. TCRdb reanalysed the RT-PCR reads with CATT. The table includes 11,000 to 15,000 delta-chain clones, approximately 33% detected once. Sequences were obtained from gamma-delta T cells. The receptors originated from a human donor. It is not recorded whose cells these are; they may come from a transplant donor.

In its sample, this clone was seen a few times. The chain joins TRDV1 to TRDJ1, with 8 nucleotides matching TRDD3. The junction had 15 bases not matched to a gene; V was cut back by 0 bases and J by 0 bases. The CDR3 sequence is 20 residues long. The germline CDR1 and CDR2 sequences are TSWWSYY and QGS. CDR3 residues: CALGELGRVAVLGDTDKLIF. CDR3 DNA sequence: TGTGCTCTTGGGGAACTAGGTCGGGTTGCAGTACTGGGGGACACCGATAAACTCATCTTT.

The chain combines TRDV1 with TRDJ1; TRDD3 matches at 7 bases. V trimming: 0 bases; J trimming: 3 bases; junction bases outside the gene matches: 7. Germline V gene lookup returns CDR1 TSWWSYY and CDR2 QGS. CDR3 length: 16 amino acids. The CDR3 bases are TGTGCTCTTGGGGAACTCCTTTATCTGGGGGCCGATAAACTCATCTTT. Its protein is CALGELLYLGADKLIF.

This chain links TRDV3 with TRDJ1, with 7 bases aligning to TRDD3. From germline, CDR1 is TVYSNPD and CDR2 GDNSRS (reference sequence). V shed 3 bases, J shed 0 bases, and the junction held 19 bases outside the gene matches. This CDR3 spans 18 amino acids. The CDR3: CAFTGRQRGDGYTDKLIF. CDR3 coding DNA: TGTGCCTTCACTGGCAGACAACGGGGGGATGGATACACCGATAAACTCATCTTT.

This clone occurred a few times. The rearrangement links TRDV1 to TRDJ1, with 10 bases that match TRDD3. CDR3 size: 20 residues. Germline CDR1 TSWWSYY, CDR2 QGS. V was clipped by 0 bases and J by 7 bases; unmatched bases: 20. CDR3 loop: CALGELRMGHLGDKGGKLIF. DNA of the CDR3: TGTGCTCTTGGGGAACTACGAATGGGCCATCTGGGGGATAAAGGGGGTAAACTCATCTTT.

The chain is built from TRDV2 and TRDJ3; 9 bases line up with TRDD3. The CDR3 consists of 18 residues. The trim removed 3 bases at V and 0 bases at J, leaving 5 bases unmatched. The germline CDR1 and CDR2 sequences are GEAIGNYY and EKD. The chain's CDR3 is CACDSYWGSSWDTRQMFF. For the CDR3, the DNA is TGTGCCTGTGACTCCTACTGGGGGAGCTCCTGGGACACCCGACAGATGTTTTTC.

This clone was seen more than once but under ten times. The chain couples TRDV2 to TRDJ3; 8 positions match TRDD3. This CDR3 is built from 18 residues. CDR1 GEAIGNYY and CDR2 EKD come from the germline V gene. J lost 3 bases, V lost 0 bases, and 6 bases had no gene match. The CDR3 sequence is CACDTGGIRNWDTRQMFF. CDR3 nucleotides: TGTGCCTGTGACACCGGGGGGATAAGGAACTGGGACACCCGACAGATGTTTTTC.

The genes are TRDV1 and TRDJ2, with D unresolved. The CDR3 contains 16 residues. Trimming shortened V by 1 base and J by 4 bases, and 13 bases separated the two germline ends. Germline CDR1 is TSWWSYY and CDR2 is QGS. Here the CDR3 DNA reads TGTGCTCTTGGGGAACCCCCCCAATCTCGGACAGCACAACTCTTCTTT. It is translated as CALGEPPQSRTAQLFF.

With regard to this clone: Its ends do not fully match the called genes, so a read error is possible. The chain uses TRDV1 and TRDJ1; 8 positions match TRDD3. The germline gives CDR1 TSWWSYY, CDR2 QGS. The CDR3 extends over 22 amino acids. CDR3 sequence: CALEGTPLLSTGGLLNTDKLIF. CDR3 coding DNA: TGTGCTCTTGAAGGGACCCCTCTTCTCTCTACTGGGGGCCTCCTGAACACCGATAAGCTCATCTTT.

This clone was detected a few times. The rearrangement uses TRDV2 and TRDJ3; 10 bases fit TRDD3. With V trimmed by 0 bases and J by 0 bases, 7 bases remained unmatched. The CDR3 has 20 residues. The germline V gene encodes CDR1 GEAIGNYY and CDR2 EKD. The CDR3 region is CACDTILGDLSSWDTRQMFF. CDR3 nucleotide sequence: TGTGCCTGTGACACCATACTGGGGGATCTGAGCTCCTGGGACACCCGACAGATGTTTTTC.

The genes are TRAV29/DV5 and TRDJ1; D is unclear. The CDR3 covers 18 residues. V lost 0 bases to trimming and J lost 3 bases, with 24 bases between them. CDR1 is NSMFDY and CDR2 is ISSIKDK in the germline V gene. As DNA, the CDR3 is TGTGCAGCAAGCGCTCCCCGTCTCATATCCATAGGTTCCGATAAACTCATCTTT. Protein product: CAASAPRLISIGSDKLIF.

This chain uses TRDV2 with TRDJ3, with D possibly being TRDD2 or TRDD3 (5 bases each). Germline CDR1 reads GEAIGNYY; CDR2 reads EKD. The CDR3 has 17 amino acids. Trimming shortened V by 3 bases and J by 3 bases, and 14 bases separated the two germline ends. CDR3 bases: TGTGCCTGTGACCGGGGACCTTCTGGCTGGGACACCCGACAGATGTTTTTC. This codes for CACDRGPSGWDTRQMFF.

This chain connects TRAV29/DV5 to TRDJ3; D gene uncertain. Germline V gene data show CDR1 as NSMFDY and CDR2 as ISSIKDK. CDR3 length: 17 residues. V dropped 3 bases and J dropped 0 bases, with 13 bases sitting between them. The CDR3 region has the DNA TGTGCAGCAAAGTTAACGGGTAGCTCCTGGGACACCCGACAGATGTTTTTC. Its protein product is CAAKLTGSSWDTRQMFF.

The gene calls are TRDV2 and TRDJ1; 13 positions match TRDD3. The V segment lost 3 bases and the J segment 8 bases; nucleotides outside the gene matches: 8. The CDR3 extends over 15 amino acids. Germline V gives CDR1 GEAIGNYY, CDR2 EKD. CDR3: CACDGLGDTMPKLIF. CDR3 nucleotides: TGTGCCTGTGACGGACTGGGGGATACGATGCCAAAACTCATCTTT.

The chain recombines TRDV1 with TRDJ1; 8 bases match TRDD2. Germline CDR1 reads TSWWSYY; CDR2 reads QGS. CDR3 length: 19 amino acids. V dropped 5 bases and J dropped 4; count of bases not matched to a gene: 21. CDR3 in amino acids: CALGPHTSYRYWVGDKLIF. DNA for the CDR3: TGTGCTCTTGGGCCCCACACTTCCTACCGGTACTGGGTGGGCGATAAACTCATCTTT.

This chain uses TRDV2 with TRDJ3; a possible D gene is TRDD3 (6 bases). The V and J ends lost 1 base and 3 bases respectively, with 6 bases between them. The CDR3 extends over 15 amino acids. The germline V gene encodes CDR1 GEAIGNYY and CDR2 EKD. CDR3: CACDTGYWDTRQMFF. In DNA form, the CDR3 reads TGTGCCTGTGACACGGGATACTGGGACACCCGACAGATGTTTTTC.

This chain uses TRDV2 with TRDJ3; 8 positions match TRDD3. V was clipped by 3 bases and J by 0 bases; unmatched bases: 12. The CDR3 contains 20 residues. Looked up from germline, CDR1 is GEAIGNYY and CDR2 is EKD. The CDR3 here is CACDAISGGPSSWDTRQMFF. The CDR3 DNA is TGTGCCTGTGACGCCATTTCTGGGGGACCTAGCTCCTGGGACACCCGACAGATGTTTTTC.

In its sample, this clone was seen a few times. The rearrangement uses TRDV1 and TRDJ1; D gene unclear. The CDR3 runs to 15 residues. The V and J ends lost 1 base and 1 base respectively, with 10 bases between them. Germline V gene sequence: CDR1 TSWWSYY, CDR2 QGS. The CDR3 DNA follows: TGTGCTCTTGGGGAACAGCAAGATAGCACCGATAAACTCATCTTT. It specifies CALGEQQDSTDKLIF.

V and J are TRDV2 and TRDJ1; a possible D gene is TRDD3 (6 bases). The CDR3 consists of 18 residues. The V gene's germline CDR1 is GEAIGNYY and CDR2 EKD. The V and J ends lost 4 bases and 0 bases respectively, with 23 bases between them. The CDR3 DNA sequence: TGTGCCTGTGAAGAAATTTCGGGTGGACGGGGGAACACCGATAAACTCATCTTT. Translation gives CACEEISGGRGNTDKLIF.

This clone was found a few times. The CDR3 reads CACDILGDTSAQLFF. Written as DNA, the CDR3 is TGTGCCTGTGACATACTGGGGGATACGTCAGCACAACTCTTCTTT. The chain uses TRDV2 and TRDJ2; 13 bases match TRDD3. With V trimmed by 2 bases and J by 6 bases, 2 bases remained unmatched. In germline, CDR1 is GEAIGNYY, CDR2 EKD. CDR3 length equals 15 residues.

This clone was observed a handful of times. A junction boundary mismatches the germline segment, possibly from a read error. The genes are TRDV2 and TRDJ3, with 9 bases fitting TRDD3. CDR3 length: 17 amino acids. Per germline, CDR1 GEAIGNYY and CDR2 EKD. CDR3 coding DNA: TGTGCCTGTGACCTACTGGGGGACTCCTGGGGCACCCGACAGATGTTTTTC. This sequence encodes CACDLLGDSWGTRQMFF.

This sequence joins TRDV1 and TRDJ1, with TRDD2 matching over 7 bases. CDR1 and CDR2 (germline): TSWWSYY, QGS. The CDR3 runs 23 residues. Trimming cost V 3 bases and J 0 bases; bases outside gene matches: 28. Written as DNA, the CDR3 is TGTGCTCTTGGGGACCCCTGCCTTCCTTCTTACAAAGCCCTACTGCGCTACACCGATAAACTCATCTTT. Translation: CALGDPCLPSYKALLRYTDKLIF.

On this clone: This same CDR3 is encoded by further DNA sequences in the sample. The CDR3 reads CACDFYWGYALTAQLFF. CDR3 DNA: TGTGCCTGTGACTTTTACTGGGGATACGCTTTGACAGCACAACTCTTCTTT. The rearrangement uses TRDV2 and TRDJ2; the match to TRDD3 covers 9 bases. This CDR3 region has 17 residues. The germline gives CDR1 GEAIGNYY, CDR2 EKD. The trim removed 3 bases at V and 0 bases at J, leaving 7 bases unmatched.

This rearrangement joins TRDV2 to TRDJ1, with 8 bases fitting TRDD3. V trimming: 1 base; J trimming: 9 bases; junction bases outside the gene matches: 0. The CDR3 has 11 amino acids. Germline V gives CDR1 GEAIGNYY, CDR2 EKD. CDR3 sequence reads: CACDTGIQLIF. CDR3 sequence (DNA): TGTGCCTGTGACACGGGGATACAACTCATCTTT.